This T cell receptor beta chain comes out of a study of T cell repertoires in cytomegalovirus infection (dated 2019 in TCRdb). With regard to the full study: Recently identified HLA-C-restricted CMV epitopes, whose presentation resists viral immunomodulation, were targeted by peptide stimulations together with well-studied HLA-B-restricted epitopes. The HLA type of each donor mattered for the analysis, because public TCR beta signatures pointed to carriage of CMV infection along with the matching HLA type.

The treatment or condition label, as the study defines it: in vitro stimulation with specific CMV peptide epitopes to enrich CMV-specific T cells. The sample holds a few counts of this clonotype. It has no known antigen specificity. Within one base of it there is no much larger clone, and no base qualities were kept. The listed sequencing device is Illumina HiSeq 1500. TCRdb reanalyzed the raw reads on its own, using fastp at Q25 for trimming and MiXCR for clone calling, and kept in-frame beta chains. Every entry covers one CDR3 protein and lists the most common genes and DNA from its rows. Within this sample are about 310,000 distinct CDR3 sequences, with roughly 25% of them counted one time only. 13% of the sample belongs to the ten largest clones. Here is what the overall study found, with its caveats: Carriers of CMV infection plus the relevant HLA type were discriminated by the cumulative frequency of public TCR beta family members in the study cohort and in an independent approximately 340-donor cohort. In the ex vivo response, HLA-C-restricted CMV-specific TCR beta clonotypes were dominant, and in two of eight donors the single most frequent clonotype came from this HLA-C-restricted group.

The CDR1 and CDR2 encoded by the germline V gene are SGHTA and FQGNSA. V is shortened by 1 base, J by 5 bases, and the region joining them spans 19 bases. The CDR3 holds 17 amino acids from the cysteine to the phenylalanine. Of all the DNA, just the CDR3 is kept, 51 bases in frame from base 1. The rearrangement joined TRBV7-2 to TRBJ2-3, with the D gene uncertain. This TCR came from a human donor in good health (CMV status not recorded). Some clones in this sample may be carry-over from other donors' samples. The material was cultured PBMCs, obtained from culture after CMV antigen stimulation. The CDR3 sequence is CASSLEGPGSVRDTQYF. The nucleotide sequence is given as TGTGCCAGCAGCTTAGAAGGTCCAGGATCAGTGCGAGATACGCAGTATTTT.